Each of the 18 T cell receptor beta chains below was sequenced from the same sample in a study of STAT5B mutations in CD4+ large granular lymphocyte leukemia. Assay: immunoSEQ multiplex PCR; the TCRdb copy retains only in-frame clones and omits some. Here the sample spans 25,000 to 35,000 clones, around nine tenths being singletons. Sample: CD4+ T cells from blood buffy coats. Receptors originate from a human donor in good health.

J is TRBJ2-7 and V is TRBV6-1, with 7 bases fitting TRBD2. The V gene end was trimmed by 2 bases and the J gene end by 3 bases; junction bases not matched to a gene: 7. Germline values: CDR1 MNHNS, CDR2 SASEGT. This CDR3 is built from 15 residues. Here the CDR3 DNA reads TGTGCCAGCAGTGAAAGGCTAGCGGTTAACTACGAGCAGTACTTC. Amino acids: CASSERLAVNYEQYF.

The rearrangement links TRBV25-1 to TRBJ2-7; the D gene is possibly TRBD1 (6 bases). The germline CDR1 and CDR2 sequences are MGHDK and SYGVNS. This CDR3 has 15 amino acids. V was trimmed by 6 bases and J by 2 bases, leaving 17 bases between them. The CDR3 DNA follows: TGTGCCAGCAGGGGACGAGGGGCAGGGGCCTACGAGCAGTACTTC. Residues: CASRGRGAGAYEQYF.

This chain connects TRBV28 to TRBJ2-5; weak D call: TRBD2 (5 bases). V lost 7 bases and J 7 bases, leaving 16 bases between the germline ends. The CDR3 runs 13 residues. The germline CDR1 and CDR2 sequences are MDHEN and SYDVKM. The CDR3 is CASTSGAGRTQYF. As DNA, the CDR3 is TGTGCCAGCACCTCGGGCGCTGGGAGGACCCAGTACTTC.

The CDR3 protein is CASSPGQGGMNTEAFF. The CDR3 DNA sequence: TGTGCCAGTAGTCCCGGACAGGGGGGGATGAACACTGAAGCTTTCTTT. The V gene is TRBV19, the J gene TRBJ1-1; the match to TRBD1 covers 10 bases. The germline CDR1 and CDR2 sequences are LNHDA and SQIVND (reference sequence). J gave up 0 bases and V 5 bases, and 6 bases lay outside the gene matches. This CDR3 is 16 amino acids long.

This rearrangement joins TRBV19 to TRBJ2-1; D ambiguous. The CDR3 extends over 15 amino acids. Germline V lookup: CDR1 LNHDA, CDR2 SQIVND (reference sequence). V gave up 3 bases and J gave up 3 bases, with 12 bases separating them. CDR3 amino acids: CASSMGHRVYNEQFF. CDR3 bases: TGTGCCAGTAGTATGGGCCATCGAGTCTACAATGAGCAGTTCTTC.

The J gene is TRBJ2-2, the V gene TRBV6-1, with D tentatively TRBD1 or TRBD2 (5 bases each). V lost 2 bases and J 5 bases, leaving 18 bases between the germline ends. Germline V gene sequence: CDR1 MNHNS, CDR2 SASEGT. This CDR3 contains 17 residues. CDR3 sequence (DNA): TGTGCCAGCAGTGAACGACTGGGGGTTAGTGGGACCGGGGAGCTGTTTTTT. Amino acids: CASSERLGVSGTGELFF.

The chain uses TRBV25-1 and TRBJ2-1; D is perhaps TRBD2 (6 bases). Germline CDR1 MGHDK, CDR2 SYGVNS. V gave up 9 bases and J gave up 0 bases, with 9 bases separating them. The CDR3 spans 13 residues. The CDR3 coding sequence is TGTGCCAGTCAGGAGGGCTCCTACAATGAGCAGTTCTTC. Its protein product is CASQEGSYNEQFF.

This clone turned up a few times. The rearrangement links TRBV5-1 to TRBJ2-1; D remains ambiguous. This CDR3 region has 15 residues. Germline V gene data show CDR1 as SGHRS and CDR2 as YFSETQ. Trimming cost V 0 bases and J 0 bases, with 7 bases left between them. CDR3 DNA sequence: TGCGCCAGCAGCTTGGGTCCGAGCTCCTACAATGAGCAGTTCTTC. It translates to CASSLGPSSYNEQFF.

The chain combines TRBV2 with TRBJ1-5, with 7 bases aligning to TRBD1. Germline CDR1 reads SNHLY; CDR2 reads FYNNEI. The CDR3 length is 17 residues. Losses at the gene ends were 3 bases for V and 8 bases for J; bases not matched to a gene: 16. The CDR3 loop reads CASSEGLSTGPGEPQHF. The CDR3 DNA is TGTGCCAGCAGTGAGGGTCTCTCGACAGGGCCTGGCGAGCCCCAGCATTTT.

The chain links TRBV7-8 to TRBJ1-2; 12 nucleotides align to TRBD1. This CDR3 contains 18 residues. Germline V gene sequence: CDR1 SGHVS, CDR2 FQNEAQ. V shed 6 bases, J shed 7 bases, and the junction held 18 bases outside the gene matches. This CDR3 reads CASRPLGLRDRGRGGYTF. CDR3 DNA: TGTGCCAGCAGACCGCTTGGGCTACGGGACAGGGGGCGCGGTGGCTACACCTTC.

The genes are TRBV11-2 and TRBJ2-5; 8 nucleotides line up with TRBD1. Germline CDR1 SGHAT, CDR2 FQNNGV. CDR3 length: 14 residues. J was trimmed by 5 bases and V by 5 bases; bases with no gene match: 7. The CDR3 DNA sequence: TGTGCCAGCAGCCACCAGGGGGCAGGGGAGACCCAGTACTTC. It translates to CASSHQGAGETQYF.

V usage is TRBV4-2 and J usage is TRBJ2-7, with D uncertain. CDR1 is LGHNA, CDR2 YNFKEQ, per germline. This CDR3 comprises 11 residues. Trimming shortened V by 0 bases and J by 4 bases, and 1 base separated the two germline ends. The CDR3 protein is CASSQEYEQYF. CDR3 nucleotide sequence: TGTGCCAGCAGCCAAGAATACGAGCAGTACTTC.

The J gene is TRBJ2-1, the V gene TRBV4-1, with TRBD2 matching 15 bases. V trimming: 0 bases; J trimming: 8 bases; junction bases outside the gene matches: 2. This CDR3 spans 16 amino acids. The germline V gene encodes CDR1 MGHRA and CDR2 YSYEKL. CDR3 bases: TGCGCCAGCAGCCAAGAGGGACTAGCGGGAGGTTATGAGCAGTTCTTC. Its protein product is CASSQEGLAGGYEQFF.

CDR3 nucleotides: TGCGCCAGCAGCTTGAAGGCCAGGGGGCAGGACACTGAAGCTTTCTTT. As protein: CASSLKARGQDTEAFF. The J gene is TRBJ1-1, the V gene TRBV5-1, with 8 bases fitting TRBD1. Looked up from germline, CDR1 is SGHRS and CDR2 is YFSETQ. The V gene end was trimmed by 1 base and the J gene end by 3 bases; junction bases not matched to a gene: 8. The CDR3 is 16 amino acids. The complete variable domain, with remaining parts taken from reference TRBV5-1 and TRBJ1-1, reads KAGVTQTPRYLIKTRGQQVTLSCSPISGHRSVSWYQQTPGQGLQFLFEYFSETQRNKGNFPGRFSGRQFSNSRSEMNVSTLELGDSALYLCASSLKARGQDTEAFFGQGTRLTVV.

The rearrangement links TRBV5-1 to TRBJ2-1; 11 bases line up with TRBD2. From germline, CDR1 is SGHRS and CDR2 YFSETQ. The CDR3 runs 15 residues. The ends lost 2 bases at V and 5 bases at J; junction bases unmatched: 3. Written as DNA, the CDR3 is TGCGCCAGCAGCTTACTAGCGGGGGACAACAATGAGCAGTTCTTC. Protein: CASSLLAGDNNEQFF. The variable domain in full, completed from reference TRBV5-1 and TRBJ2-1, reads KAGVTQTPRYLIKTRGQQVTLSCSPISGHRSVSWYQQTPGQGLQFLFEYFSETQRNKGNFPGRFSGRQFSNSRSEMNVSTLELGDSALYLCASSLLAGDNNEQFFGPGTRLTVL.

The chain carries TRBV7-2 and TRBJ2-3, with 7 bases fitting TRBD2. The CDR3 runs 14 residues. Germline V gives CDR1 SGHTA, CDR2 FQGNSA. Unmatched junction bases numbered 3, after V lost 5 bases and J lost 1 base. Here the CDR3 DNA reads TGTGCCAGCAGCAGAGCGGGGCGCACAGATACGCAGTATTTT. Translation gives CASSRAGRTDTQYF.

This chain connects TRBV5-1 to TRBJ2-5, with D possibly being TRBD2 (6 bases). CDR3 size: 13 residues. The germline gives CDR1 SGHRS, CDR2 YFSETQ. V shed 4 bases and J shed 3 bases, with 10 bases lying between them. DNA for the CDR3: TGCGCCAGCAGCCCGATAGCGGAAGAGACCCAGTACTTC. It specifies CASSPIAEETQYF.

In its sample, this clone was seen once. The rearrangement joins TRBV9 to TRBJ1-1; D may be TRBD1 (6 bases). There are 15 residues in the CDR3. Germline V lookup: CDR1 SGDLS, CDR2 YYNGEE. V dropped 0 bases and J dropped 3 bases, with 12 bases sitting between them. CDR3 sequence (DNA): TGTGCCAGCAGCGTAGATACAGGGCCGGACACTGAAGCTTTCTTT. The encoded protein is CASSVDTGPDTEAFF.